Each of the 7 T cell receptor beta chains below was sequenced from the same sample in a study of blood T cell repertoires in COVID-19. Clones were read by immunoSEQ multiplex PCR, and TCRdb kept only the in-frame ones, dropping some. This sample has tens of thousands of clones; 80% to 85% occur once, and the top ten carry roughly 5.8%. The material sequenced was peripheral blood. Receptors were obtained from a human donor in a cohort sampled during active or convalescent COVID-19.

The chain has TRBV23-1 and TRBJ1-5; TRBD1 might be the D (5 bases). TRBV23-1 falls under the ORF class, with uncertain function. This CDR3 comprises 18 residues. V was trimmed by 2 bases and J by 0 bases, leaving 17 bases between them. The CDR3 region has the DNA TGCGCCAGCAGTCAAAGGAGGGGCCAGAGGTATAGCAATCAGCCCCAGCATTTT. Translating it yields CASSQRRGQRYSNQPQHF.

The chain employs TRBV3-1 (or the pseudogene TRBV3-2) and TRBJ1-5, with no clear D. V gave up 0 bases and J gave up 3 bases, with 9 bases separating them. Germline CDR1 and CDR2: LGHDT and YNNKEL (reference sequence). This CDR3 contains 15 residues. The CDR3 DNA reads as TGTGCCAGCAGCCAAGATCCAGGATTCAATCAGCCCCAGCATTTT. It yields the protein CASSQDPGFNQPQHF.

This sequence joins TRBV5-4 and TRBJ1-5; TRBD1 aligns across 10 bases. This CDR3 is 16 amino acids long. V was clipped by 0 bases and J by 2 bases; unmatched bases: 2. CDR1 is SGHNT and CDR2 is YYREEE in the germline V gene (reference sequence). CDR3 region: CASSLGGTGGNQPQHF. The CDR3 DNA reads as TGTGCCAGCAGCTTGGGGGGGACAGGGGGCAATCAGCCCCAGCATTTT. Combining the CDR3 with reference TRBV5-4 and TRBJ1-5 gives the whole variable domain ETGVTQSPTHLIKTRGQQVTLRCSSQSGHNTVSWYQQALGQGPQFIFQYYREEENGRGNFPPRFSGLQFPNYSSELNVNALELDDSALYLCASSLGGTGGNQPQHFGDGTRLSIL.

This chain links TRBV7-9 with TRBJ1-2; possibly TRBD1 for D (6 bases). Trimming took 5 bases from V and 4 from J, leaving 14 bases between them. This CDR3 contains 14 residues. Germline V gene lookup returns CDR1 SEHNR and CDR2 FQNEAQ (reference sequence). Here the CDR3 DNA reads TGTGCCAGCAGCAGCGACAGGAACTTCTATGGCTACACCTTC. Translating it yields CASSSDRNFYGYTF.

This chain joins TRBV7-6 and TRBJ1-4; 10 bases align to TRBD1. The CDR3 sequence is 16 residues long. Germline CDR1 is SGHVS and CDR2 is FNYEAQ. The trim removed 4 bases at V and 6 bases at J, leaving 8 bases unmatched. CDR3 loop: CASSSGDRGWDEKLFF. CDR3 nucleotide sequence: TGTGCCAGCAGCTCGGGGGACAGGGGATGGGATGAAAAACTGTTTTTT.

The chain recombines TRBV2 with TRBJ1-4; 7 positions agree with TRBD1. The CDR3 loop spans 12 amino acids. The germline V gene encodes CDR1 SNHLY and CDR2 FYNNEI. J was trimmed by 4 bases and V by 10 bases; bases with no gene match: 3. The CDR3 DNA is TGTGCCACGACAGGGTTTAATGAAAAACTGTTTTTT. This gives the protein CATTGFNEKLFF.

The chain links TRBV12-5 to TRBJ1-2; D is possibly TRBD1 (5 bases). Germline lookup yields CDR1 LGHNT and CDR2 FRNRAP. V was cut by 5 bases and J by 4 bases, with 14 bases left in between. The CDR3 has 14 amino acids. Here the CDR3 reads CASGPGVPPYGYTF. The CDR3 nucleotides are TGTGCTAGTGGTCCGGGGGTGCCCCCCTATGGCTACACCTTC.